The 22 T cell receptor beta chains in this list originate from one sample, sequenced in a study of post-analysis software for immune sequencing data. The study's findings and limits: The study found TRBV5-6, TRBV5-1 and TRBV20-1 among five or six TRBV segments more frequent in patients than controls.

Carried by the TCR beta cDNA libraries were unique molecular identifiers. TCRdb analysed the PCR reads with MiXCR anew, one entry per CDR3 protein. The sample carries a few hundred thousand distinct CDR3 sequences, 34% recorded once. The antigens for these receptors are not known. Sequenced input: blood. These receptors were collected from a girl under 18 with multiple sclerosis.

The CDR3: CASSLPSSNQPQHF. In nucleotides, the CDR3 is TGTGCCAGCAGTTTACCCAGCAGCAATCAGCCCCAGCATTTT. This chain connects TRBV12-3 or TRBV12-4 to TRBJ1-5; D is uncertain. The germline V and J ends were trimmed by 2 bases and 1 base, with 6 bases remaining between them. This CDR3 comprises 14 residues.

This clonotype was detected only a few times. This chain uses TRBV5-1 with TRBJ1-1; 10 bases agree with TRBD1. The CDR3 has 16 residues. CDR1 and CDR2 from the germline V gene are SGHRS and YFSETQ. The J segment lost 6 bases and the V segment lost 3 bases, leaving 11 bases of the junction unmatched. The CDR3 is CASSSTGGAVRAEAFF. CDR3 DNA: TGCGCCAGCAGCTCGACAGGGGGCGCGGTACGCGCTGAAGCTTTCTTT.

The V gene is TRBV20-1, the J gene TRBJ1-6, with TRBD1 as a possible D gene (5 bases). Trimming cost V 6 bases and J 6 bases, with 12 bases left between them. CDR1 is DFQATT, CDR2 SNEGSKA, per germline (reference sequence). The CDR3 has 13 amino acids. The CDR3 loop reads CSAAGTANSPLHF. CDR3 nucleotides: TGCAGTGCGGCCGGGACGGCTAATTCACCCCTCCACTTT.

A few counts support this clonotype. This rearrangement joins TRBV5-1 to TRBJ1-2; D may be TRBD1 (5 bases). V lost 0 bases, J lost 6 bases, and 15 bases lay in between. Germline values: CDR1 SGHRS, CDR2 YFSETQ. The CDR3 consists of 15 residues. In nucleotides, the CDR3 is TGCGCCAGCAGCTTGGATTCAGGGAGGGTGGATGGCTACACCTTC. It codes for CASSLDSGRVDGYTF.

The rearrangement joins TRBV7-9 to TRBJ2-5; D is perhaps TRBD1 (5 bases). Looked up from germline, CDR1 is SEHNR and CDR2 is FQNEAQ (reference sequence). Trimming removed 2 bases at V and 11 bases at J, with 12 bases between. The length of the CDR3 is 12 residues. The CDR3 loop reads CASSLKDNEQYF. CDR3 in DNA: TGTGCCAGCAGCTTAAAGGACAATGAGCAGTACTTC.

This clonotype was seen more than once but under ten times. V gene TRBV2 combines with J gene TRBJ2-7; 8 bases are a match to TRBD1. Germline loops: CDR1 SNHLY, CDR2 FYNNEI. This CDR3 contains 13 residues. Unmatched junction bases numbered 4, after V lost 7 bases and J lost 2 bases. In DNA form, the CDR3 reads TGTGCCAGCACTTGGACAGGGCCCTACGAGCAGTACTTC. Translated: CASTWTGPYEQYF.

The rearrangement uses TRBV24-1 and TRBJ1-2; D unclear. V dropped 4 bases and J dropped 3 bases, with 8 bases sitting between them. CDR3 length: 13 residues. Per the germline V gene, CDR1 is KGHDR and CDR2 is SFDVKD. The CDR3 here is CATSDDFDYGYTF. In DNA form, the CDR3 reads TGTGCCACCAGTGACGACTTTGACTATGGCTACACCTTC.

This clonotype turned up a few times. The J gene is TRBJ1-1, the V gene TRBV10-3; D remains ambiguous. The germline gives CDR1 ENHRY, CDR2 SYGVKD. The ends were cut back, 2 bases at V and 4 bases at J, with 17 bases in the middle. The CDR3 loop spans 16 amino acids. DNA of the CDR3: TGTGCCATCAGTGAGAACCCCCCCAAAAGAGGCACTGAAGCTTTCTTT. Its translation: CAISENPPKRGTEAFF.

V and J are TRBV9 and TRBJ1-1, with a possible D match to TRBD1 (5 bases). Germline CDR1 and CDR2: SGDLS and YYNGEE. Trimming stripped 0 bases from V and 4 bases from J, with 13 bases between. This CDR3 is built from 15 residues. CDR3 nucleotides: TGTGCCAGCAGCGTAGCTGCGGGGCTGAGCACTGAAGCTTTCTTT. It specifies CASSVAAGLSTEAFF.

This clonotype was counted only a few times. The rearrangement links TRBV7-9 to TRBJ1-2, with a possible D match to TRBD1 (6 bases). The V end lost 8 bases, the J end lost 2 bases, and 21 bases lay between the germline ends. Germline values: CDR1 SEHNR, CDR2 FQNEAQ (reference sequence). This CDR3 spans 16 amino acids. The CDR3 sequence is CASYRVGDTLNYGYTF. DNA of the CDR3: TGTGCCAGCTATCGCGTAGGGGACACCCTAAACTATGGCTACACCTTC.

Only a few counts were recorded for this clonotype. The chain is built from TRBV20-1 and TRBJ2-1; D gene unclear. Trimming pared 0 bases from V and 1 base from J, leaving 4 bases between. CDR1 is DFQATT, CDR2 SNEGSKA, per germline (reference sequence). The CDR3 spans 13 residues. The CDR3 loop reads CSAREWSYNEQFF. CDR3 DNA sequence: TGCAGTGCTAGAGAGTGGTCCTACAATGAGCAGTTCTTC.

The chain links TRBV3-1 to TRBJ2-5; D is ambiguous. V was shortened by 4 bases and J by 4 bases, with 13 bases between the two germline ends. Germline V gene data show CDR1 as LGHDT and CDR2 as YNNKEL (reference sequence). This CDR3 has 14 amino acids. The CDR3 DNA follows: TGTGCCAGCAGCCCCACCGAAGGAGCAGAGACCCAGTACTTC. This sequence encodes CASSPTEGAETQYF.

The rearrangement links TRBV5-1 to TRBJ2-1, with TRBD2 matching over 8 bases. V lost 4 bases, J lost 7 bases, and 10 bases stayed unmatched. The CDR3 sequence is 15 residues long. Germline V gives CDR1 SGHRS, CDR2 YFSETQ. The CDR3 DNA follows: TGCGCCAGCAGCCCGGGTGGGACTAGTGCTAATGAGCAGTTCTTC. It specifies CASSPGGTSANEQFF. The variable domain in full, with the rest retrieved from reference TRBV5-1 and TRBJ2-1, is KAGVTQTPRYLIKTRGQQVTLSCSPISGHRSVSWYQQTPGQGLQFLFEYFSETQRNKGNFPGRFSGRQFSNSRSEMNVSTLELGDSALYLCASSPGGTSANEQFFGPGTRLTVL.

Details on this clonotype: The junction departs from germline at one end; a sequencing error may be responsible. J is TRBJ1-5 and V is TRBV20-1; no clear D gene. Germline CDR1 and CDR2: DFQATT and SNEGSKA (reference sequence). This CDR3 region has 17 residues. The CDR3 DNA reads as TGCAGTGCTGGAGATCTACGTTACGCGGGGAGCAATCAGCCCCAGCATTTT. Encoded protein: CSAGDLRYAGSNQPQHF.

The J gene is TRBJ1-1, the V gene TRBV6-6; D is uncertain. Germline lookup yields CDR1 MNHNY and CDR2 SVGAGI (reference sequence). The CDR3 has 14 amino acids. V gave up 2 bases and J gave up 3 bases, with 10 bases separating them. The CDR3 DNA sequence: TGTGCCAGCAGTTACCATCAATTGGACACTGAAGCTTTCTTT. Translated, it gives CASSYHQLDTEAFF.

This clonotype was seen a handful of times. The V call is TRBV7-2, the J call TRBJ2-3, with 9 bases matching TRBD2. The CDR3 totals 16 residues. The V segment lost 5 bases and the J segment 1 base; nucleotides outside the gene matches: 7. CDR1 is SGHTA, CDR2 FQGNSA, per germline. CDR3 sequence reads: CASSPQAGGGTDTQYF. Written as DNA, the CDR3 is TGTGCCAGCAGCCCGCAAGCGGGGGGCGGCACAGATACGCAGTATTTT.

There are a few counts of this clonotype. The chain combines TRBV7-9 with TRBJ2-7, with 11 positions matching TRBD1. The CDR3 spans 13 residues. Per the germline V gene, CDR1 is SEHNR and CDR2 is FQNEAQ (reference sequence). With V trimmed by 5 bases and J by 6 bases, 3 bases remained unmatched. Here the CDR3 reads CASSTGTGGEQYF. CDR3 in DNA: TGTGCCAGCAGCACCGGGACAGGGGGCGAGCAGTACTTC.

The rearrangement uses TRBV7-9 and TRBJ2-1; D is unresolved. V dropped 2 bases and J dropped 4 bases, with 9 bases sitting between them. Germline V gene data show CDR1 as SEHNR and CDR2 as FQNEAQ (reference sequence). The CDR3 runs 14 residues. The CDR3 here is CASSLSSEYNEQFF. The CDR3 nucleotides read TGTGCCAGCAGCTTAAGTTCAGAGTACAATGAGCAGTTCTTC.

This clonotype appeared a few times. V is TRBV24-1 and J is TRBJ2-1; unclear D gene. Trimming took off 3 bases at V and 12 bases at J, with 11 bases between the two ends. This CDR3 region has 12 residues. Germline values: CDR1 KGHDR, CDR2 SFDVKD. CDR3 sequence: CATSDALPAQFF. CDR3 coding DNA: TGTGCCACCAGTGATGCCCTACCAGCGCAGTTCTTC.

This rearrangement joins TRBV6-5 to TRBJ2-1; D is possibly TRBD1 (9 bases). The CDR3 has 15 residues. V lost 11 bases and J lost 6, with 23 bases in between. Germline V gene data show CDR1 as MNHEY and CDR2 as SVGAGI. In DNA form, the CDR3 reads TGTGCCCGCGGCCGGGGGGGACAGGGATTCAATGAGCAGTTCTTC. Amino acids: CARGRGGQGFNEQFF.

This clonotype was seen a handful of times. The rearrangement uses TRBV5-1 and TRBJ2-5; 7 bases match TRBD1. Germline lookup yields CDR1 SGHRS and CDR2 YFSETQ. V dropped 4 bases and J dropped 0; count of bases not matched to a gene: 3. This CDR3 is 14 amino acids long. This CDR3 is CASSQGQNQETQYF. The CDR3 coding sequence is TGCGCCAGCAGCCAGGGACAGAACCAAGAGACCCAGTACTTC.

The J gene is TRBJ1-4, the V gene TRBV4-1; D may be TRBD1 (5 bases). V was cut by 2 bases and J by 8 bases, with 21 bases left in between. The CDR3 loop spans 17 amino acids. The germline CDR1 and CDR2 sequences are MGHRA and YSYEKL. The CDR3 spells CASSQPRVAGRGEKLFF. The CDR3 nucleotides read TGCGCCAGCAGCCAACCCCGGGTAGCGGGCCGGGGGGAAAAACTGTTTTTT.